These 14 T cell receptor beta chains share one sample of origin, sequenced in a study of human T cells and chemical hapten exposure. Time point denoted: pre-sensitization, week 0. The sample's treatment: therapeutic diphenylcyclopropenone sensitization with weekly scalp DPC. TCRdb independently ran MiXCR on the RACE reads; one entry per CDR3 protein. The table shows around 100,000 distinct CDR3 sequences, with under 14% occurring only once. The source material was whole blood, sampled in connection with sensitization to the hapten diphenylcyclopropenone (DPC). These receptors were taken from a woman in her fifties or sixties with alopecia areata. Some clones in this sample may be carry-over from other donors' samples.

This clonotype was seen many times. The chain has TRBV28 and TRBJ2-7; TRBD1 is a possible D gene (6 bases). The CDR3 is 15 residues long. Trimming stripped 4 bases from V and 1 base from J, with 14 bases between. The germline CDR1 and CDR2 sequences are MDHEN and SYDVKM. The DNA for the CDR3 is TGTGCCAGCAGTTCCCCGGCAGGGGCTTCCTACGAGCAGTACTTC. Its protein is CASSSPAGASYEQYF. The full variable domain, rest sourced from reference TRBV28 and TRBJ2-7, is DVKVTQSSRYLVKRTGEKVFLECVQDMDHENMFWYRQDPGLGLRLIYFSYDVKMKEKGDIPEGYSVSREKKERFSLILESASTNQTSMYLCASSSPAGASYEQYFGPGTRLTVT.

This clonotype showed up just a few times. The DNA of the CDR3 is TGTGCCAGCAGCTTACCGGGACTAGCGGGAAATGAGCAGTACTTC. Protein product: CASSLPGLAGNEQYF. V gene TRBV11-2 combines with J gene TRBJ2-7, with TRBD2 identical over 13 bases. Germline trimming cut 2 bases from V and 7 bases from J; bases unmatched to any gene: 5. This CDR3 spans 15 amino acids. CDR1 is SGHAT and CDR2 is FQNNGV in the germline V gene. The entire variable domain, with the rest obtained from reference TRBV11-2 and TRBJ2-7, is as follows: EAGVAQSPRYKIIEKRQSVAFWCNPISGHATLYWYQQILGQGPKLLIQFQNNGVVDDSQLPKDRFSAERLKGVDSTLKIQPAKLEDSAVYLCASSLPGLAGNEQYFGPGTRLTVT.

This clonotype was counted only a few times. The V gene is TRBV6-5, the J gene TRBJ1-1; D may be TRBD1 (6 bases). CDR1 and CDR2 (germline): MNHEY, SVGAGI. The length of the CDR3 is 14 residues. Trimming removed 2 bases at V and 1 base at J, with 8 bases between. Here the CDR3 DNA reads TGTGCCAGCAGTTACAGGGGGTGGAACACTGAAGCTTTCTTT. This translates into CASSYRGWNTEAFF.

This clonotype was seen at least ten times. This chain joins TRBV7-2 and TRBJ2-5; the match to TRBD1 covers 8 bases. The CDR3 spans 14 residues. With V trimmed by 1 base and J by 3 bases, 1 base remained unmatched. Per germline, CDR1 SGHTA and CDR2 FQGNSA. The CDR3 DNA follows: TGTGCCAGCAGCTTAGGGGACAGGAAAGAGACCCAGTACTTC. It encodes CASSLGDRKETQYF.

This clonotype was counted many times. The CDR3 DNA follows: TGCAGTGCTAGGCGGGACCGCGGGGACTATGGCTACACCTTC. Its translation is CSARRDRGDYGYTF. The chain is built from TRBV20-1 and TRBJ1-2, with D tentatively TRBD1 (5 bases). Trimming removed 3 bases at V and 3 bases at J, with 14 bases between. Looked up from germline, CDR1 is DFQATT and CDR2 is SNEGSKA (reference sequence). The CDR3 covers 14 residues.

The V gene is TRBV18, the J gene TRBJ1-1, with 7 bases identical to TRBD1. The CDR3 has 16 amino acids. V shed 4 bases, J shed 7 bases, and the junction held 15 bases outside the gene matches. Per germline, CDR1 KGHSH and CDR2 LQKENI. The CDR3 region has the DNA TGTGCCAGCTCACTCGAACCGGCCAGGGGGTACGTTGAAGCTTTCTTT. This codes for CASSLEPARGYVEAFF.

This clonotype has more than one count but fewer than ten. This chain uses TRBV7-8 with TRBJ1-1; D gene ambiguous. The V gene's germline CDR1 is SGHVS and CDR2 FQNEAQ. V lost 2 bases to trimming and J lost 0 bases, with 4 bases between them. This CDR3 has 13 residues. The CDR3 here is CASSLYMNTEAFF. The CDR3 nucleotides are TGTGCCAGCAGCTTATATATGAACACTGAAGCTTTCTTT.

The V and J genes are TRBV12-3 or TRBV12-4 and TRBJ1-1, with TRBD1 identical over 7 bases. Losses at the gene ends were 1 base for V and 6 bases for J; bases not matched to a gene: 8. CDR3 size: 15 residues. This CDR3 reads CASSLGRGLLAEAFF. The CDR3 nucleotides read TGTGCCAGCAGTTTAGGAAGGGGGCTTCTAGCTGAAGCTTTCTTT.

This CDR3 reads CASSFQTGTDTQYF. The CDR3 nucleotides read TGTGCCAGCAGTTTTCAGACAGGGACAGATACGCAGTATTTT. The chain recombines TRBV27 with TRBJ2-3; 7 bases line up with TRBD1. The CDR3 loop spans 14 amino acids. V shed 3 bases and J 3 bases; nucleotides not matched to a gene: 3. Germline V gene lookup returns CDR1 MNHEY and CDR2 SMNVEV (reference sequence).

The genes are TRBV11-2 and TRBJ2-5; 8 bases are a match to TRBD1. The junction had 9 bases not matched to a gene; V was cut back by 1 base and J by 2 bases. CDR1 is SGHAT, CDR2 FQNNGV, per germline. CDR3 length: 17 residues. CDR3 sequence: CASSLVGTGWGQETQYF. The CDR3 region has the DNA TGTGCCAGCAGCTTAGTCGGGACAGGTTGGGGGCAAGAGACCCAGTACTTC.

This clonotype was counted a few times. V gene TRBV7-9 combines with J gene TRBJ2-1, with TRBD1 identical over 7 bases. The CDR3 covers 18 residues. Germline trimming cut 5 bases from V and 4 bases from J; bases unmatched to any gene: 17. Germline V CDR1 and CDR2: SEHNR, FQNEAQ (reference sequence). The CDR3 loop reads CASSRNFIGTELYNEQFF. The DNA for the CDR3 is TGTGCCAGCAGCCGTAACTTTATCGGGACAGAATTATACAATGAGCAGTTCTTC.

The rearrangement joins TRBV27 to TRBJ2-2; D is unclear. V lost 9 bases and J lost 8, with 13 bases in between. This CDR3 is built from 12 residues. Germline lookup yields CDR1 MNHEY and CDR2 SMNVEV (reference sequence). The CDR3 loop is CASRAELGELFF. DNA for the CDR3: TGTGCCAGTCGGGCCGAGCTTGGGGAGCTGTTTTTT.

Only a few counts were recorded for this clonotype. The rearrangement links TRBV7-9 to TRBJ2-1; 15 nucleotides match TRBD2. This CDR3 has 18 residues. CDR1 is SEHNR and CDR2 is FQNEAQ in the germline V gene (reference sequence). Germline trimming cut 3 bases from V and 6 bases from J; bases unmatched to any gene: 9. The CDR3 sequence: CASSLSWTSGGEGNEQFF. CDR3 nucleotides: TGTGCCAGCAGCTTGTCGTGGACTAGCGGGGGGGAAGGCAATGAGCAGTTCTTC. Supplemented by reference TRBV7-9 and TRBJ2-1, the full variable domain reads DTGVSQNPRHKITKRGQNVTFRCDPISEHNRLYWYRQTLGQGPEFLTYFQNEAQLEKSRLLSDRFSAERPKGSFSTLEIQRTEQGDSAMYLCASSLSWTSGGEGNEQFFGPGTRLTVL.

This clonotype was counted ten times or more. The rearrangement uses TRBV30 and TRBJ1-1; weak D call: TRBD1 (5 bases). CDR3 length equals 13 residues. CDR1 and CDR2 (germline): GTSNPN, SVGIG (reference sequence). Deletions cut 2 bases from V and 4 bases from J, with 11 bases between. CDR3 in DNA: TGTGCCTGGAGTACGGGACCGGGCACTGAAGCTTTCTTT. Protein product: CAWSTGPGTEAFF.